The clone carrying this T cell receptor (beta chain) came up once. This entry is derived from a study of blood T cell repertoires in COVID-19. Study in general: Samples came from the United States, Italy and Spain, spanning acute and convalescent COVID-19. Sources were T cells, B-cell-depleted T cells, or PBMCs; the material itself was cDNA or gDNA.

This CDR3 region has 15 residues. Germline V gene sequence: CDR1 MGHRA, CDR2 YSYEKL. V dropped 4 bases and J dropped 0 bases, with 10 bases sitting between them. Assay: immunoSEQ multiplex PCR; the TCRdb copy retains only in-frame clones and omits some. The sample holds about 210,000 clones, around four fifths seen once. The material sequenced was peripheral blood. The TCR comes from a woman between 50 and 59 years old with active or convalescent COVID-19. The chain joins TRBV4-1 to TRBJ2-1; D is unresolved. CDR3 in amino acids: CASSLSGSSYNEQFF. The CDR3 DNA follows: TGCGCCAGCAGCCTATCGGGTAGCTCCTACAATGAGCAGTTCTTC.